The T cell receptor (beta chain) described here comes from a study of cytomegalovirus exposure and HLA in healthy donors. Study outcomes and limitations: With DRB1 most and HLA-C fewest, TCR association rates differed between HLA loci in a later analysis. Listed as cytomegalovirus-associated were more than 150 TCR beta chains. As a later analysis showed, a missense DCLRE1C variant was linked to trimming of TCR beta V- and J-genes. Rare TCR sequences predominated, though certain public TCRs were found in many donors.

Use of 60 Vbeta and 13 Jbeta primers characterized the PCR. Here immunoSEQ multiplex PCR was the method, and the copy in TCRdb shows in-frame clones only, minus some. Among roughly 200,000 clones, over 65% were seen once, and the ten largest hold about 3%. Trimming removed 0 bases at V and 2 bases at J, with 5 bases between. Germline CDR1 SGHRS, CDR2 YFSETQ. The CDR3 covers 13 residues. With regard to this clone: Its antigen is still unknown.

The chain links TRBV5-1 to TRBJ2-5, with TRBD1 as a possible D gene (5 bases). The sequence came from a man aged 40-49 years in good health and CMV-seropositive. Sequencing used PBMCs. The CDR3 region has the DNA TGCGCCAGCAGCTTGGGACAGCAAGAGACCCAGTACTTC. Translating it yields CASSLGQQETQYF.